The next 23 T cell receptor beta chains were all read from a single sample in a study of T cell responses to AZD1222 COVID-19 vaccine (dated by TCRdb to about 2021). The sample's time point label is to be understood as: about 28 days (+/-7) after the second vaccine dose. Preparation of the library involved the immunoSEQ multiplex PCR assay. In its TCRdb copy, this immuneACCESS table keeps in-frame sequences only and misses some clones. Where compared with another copy, unresolved V genes explain less than half of these, and the others have no known cause. The sample yields approximately 120,000 clones; 80% to 90% were counted once. The ten largest account for about 4.5% of the sample. The starting material was peripheral blood, obtained 28 days after the second AZD1222 dose. Receptors were obtained from an adult who received the AZD1222 COVID-19 vaccine.

This chain links TRBV28 with TRBJ1-2; 7 bases agree with TRBD1. This CDR3 spans 14 amino acids. Looked up from germline, CDR1 is MDHEN and CDR2 is SYDVKM. Trimming cost V 6 bases and J 4 bases; bases outside gene matches: 8. In DNA form, the CDR3 reads TGTGCCAGCAGATCCTACAGGGGAGCCTATGGCTACACCTTC. It yields the protein CASRSYRGAYGYTF.

CDR3 in DNA: TGTGCCAGCAGCTTAATGGGCATGAACACTGAAGCTTTCTTT. It encodes CASSLMGMNTEAFF. The chain recombines TRBV7-2 with TRBJ1-1, with unresolved D. Per germline, CDR1 SGHTA and CDR2 FQGNSA. This CDR3 contains 14 residues. V was cut by 2 bases and J by 0 bases, with 7 bases left in between.

V gene TRBV5-5 combines with J gene TRBJ1-5; possibly TRBD1 for D (5 bases). Germline assignment: CDR1 SGHKS and CDR2 YYEKEE (reference sequence). The V gene lost 4 bases and the J gene lost 0 bases, with 23 bases spanning the gap. There are 19 residues in the CDR3. DNA for the CDR3: TGTGCCAGCAGCCTGGGACTCCTCCTCGGGCCGTATAGCAATCAGCCCCAGCATTTT. It specifies CASSLGLLLGPYSNQPQHF.

The V call is TRBV9, the J call TRBJ2-7; D is unclear. CDR1 SGDLS and CDR2 YYNGEE come from the germline V gene. V lost 10 bases to trimming and J lost 9 bases, with 17 bases between them. This CDR3 comprises 11 residues. The CDR3 nucleotides are TGTGCCGGAAGATTCATCGCCGGGCAGTACTTC. It codes for CAGRFIAGQYF.

V gene TRBV7-7 combines with J gene TRBJ2-1, with D hard to call. Per germline, CDR1 SSHAT and CDR2 FNYEAQ (reference sequence). The V end was cut by 3 bases, the J end by 6 bases, with 12 bases between. The CDR3 has 14 amino acids. In nucleotides, the CDR3 is TGTGCCAGCAGCTTGAGTCCGGTCGTCAATGAGCAGTTCTTC. This encodes CASSLSPVVNEQFF.

The CDR3 sequence is CAWNLGAIGYTF. CDR3 DNA sequence: TGTGCCTGGAACTTGGGGGCAATTGGCTACACCTTC. The gene calls are TRBV30 and TRBJ1-2; TRBD1 might be the D (6 bases). This CDR3 has 12 amino acids. V lost 4 bases to trimming and J lost 7 bases, with 13 bases between them. CDR1 GTSNPN and CDR2 SVGIG come from the germline V gene (reference sequence).

CDR3 bases: TGTGCCATCAGGAGAGGACAGCCCGAGGCCCAGTACTTC. Translating gives CAIRRGQPEAQYF. V usage is TRBV10-3 and J usage is TRBJ2-5, with a weak D call TRBD1 (6 bases). The CDR3 runs to 13 residues. Germline CDR1 ENHRY, CDR2 SYGVKD. Trimming left V 6 bases short and J 9 bases short, with 17 bases between.

This sequence joins TRBV23-1 and TRBJ2-1; the match to TRBD2 covers 14 bases. TRBV23-1 is filed as an ORF, its function uncertain. The CDR3 runs to 15 residues. With V trimmed by 4 bases and J by 7 bases, 3 bases remained unmatched. The CDR3 nucleotides read TGCGCCAGCAGTCCAAGGACTAGCGGGAGGAATGAGCAGTTCTTC. This translates into CASSPRTSGRNEQFF.

The chain is built from TRBV15 and TRBJ1-6, with D perhaps TRBD1 (5 bases). Germline V CDR1 and CDR2: LNHNV, YYDKDF (reference sequence). V lost 1 base and J 0 bases, leaving 7 bases between the germline ends. The CDR3 length is 16 residues. The CDR3 here is CATSRGGLSYNSPLHF. The CDR3, as DNA: TGTGCCACCAGCAGAGGGGGCCTCTCCTATAATTCACCCCTCCACTTT.

This chain joins TRBV10-3 and TRBJ2-7, with a weak D call TRBD2 (7 bases). Germline values: CDR1 ENHRY, CDR2 SYGVKD. Trimming pared 2 bases from V and 2 bases from J, leaving 13 bases between. The CDR3 runs 15 residues. The CDR3: CAISEAGEGPYEQYF. CDR3 in DNA: TGTGCCATCAGTGAGGCAGGGGAGGGTCCCTACGAGCAGTACTTC.

CDR3: CASSLRFQAGRTF. The CDR3 nucleotides are TGTGCCAGCAGCTTAAGGTTTCAGGCGGGTCGCACCTTC. The rearrangement uses TRBV7-8 and TRBJ1-2; D is ambiguous. With 2 bases removed from V and 13 bases from J, the gap between germline ends came to 17 bases. The CDR3 sequence is 13 residues long. The V gene's germline CDR1 is SGHVS and CDR2 FQNEAQ.

J is TRBJ1-1 and V is TRBV7-8; unclear D gene. Trimming shortened V by 5 bases and J by 4 bases, and 17 bases separated the two germline ends. CDR1 is SGHVS, CDR2 FQNEAQ, per germline. The CDR3 has 15 amino acids. The CDR3 spells CASSPRRVVGTEAFF. For the CDR3, the DNA is TGTGCCAGCAGCCCCCGAAGGGTCGTGGGCACTGAAGCTTTCTTT.

V usage is TRBV12-3 or TRBV12-4 and J usage is TRBJ2-5; no clear D. V lost 3 bases and J lost 3, with 8 bases in between. There are 13 residues in the CDR3. The DNA for the CDR3 is TGTGCCAGCAGTTTTGTCCCGGAAGAGACCCAGTACTTC. Its protein is CASSFVPEETQYF.

V is TRBV6-2 or TRBV6-3 and J is TRBJ2-1; possible D gene TRBD2, 6 bases. Per the germline V gene, CDR1 is MNHEY and CDR2 is SVGEGT. V lost 8 bases and J 3 bases, leaving 14 bases between the germline ends. The CDR3 spans 14 residues. The CDR3 here is CASRRASVYNEQFF. In nucleotides, the CDR3 is TGTGCCAGCCGCCGGGCTAGCGTCTACAATGAGCAGTTCTTC.

V is TRBV5-6 and J is TRBJ1-3; D is undetermined. The V end was cut by 4 bases, the J end by 0 bases, with 11 bases between. This CDR3 has 15 amino acids. Germline V CDR1 and CDR2: SGHDT, YYEEEE. The CDR3 spells CASSLDPLSGNTIYF. The DNA of the CDR3 is TGTGCCAGCAGCCTGGACCCTCTCTCTGGAAACACCATATATTTT.

This chain connects TRBV19 to TRBJ2-7; no clear D. Germline V lookup: CDR1 LNHDA, CDR2 SQIVND (reference sequence). Trimming removed 5 bases at V and 1 base at J, with 9 bases between. This CDR3 has 13 amino acids. For the CDR3, the DNA is TGTGCCAGTAGTCCCCGGGCTTCCTACGAGCAGTACTTC. It translates to CASSPRASYEQYF.

The J gene is TRBJ1-1, the V gene TRBV7-2; D might be TRBD1 (6 bases). Per germline, CDR1 SGHTA and CDR2 FQGNSA. The length of the CDR3 is 13 residues. The V end lost 4 bases, the J end lost 4 bases, and 10 bases lay between the germline ends. CDR3 sequence (DNA): TGTGCCAGCAGCTCCAGGGGTTCCACTGAAGCTTTCTTT. This codes for CASSSRGSTEAFF.

The gene calls are TRBV6-2 or TRBV6-3 and TRBJ2-3; D is perhaps TRBD1 (5 bases). V lost 0 bases to trimming and J lost 4 bases, with 8 bases between them. The CDR3 runs to 14 residues. The germline V gene encodes CDR1 MNHEY and CDR2 SVGEGT. The CDR3 DNA follows: TGTGCCAGCAGTTACTCTGGGGCCCCAGATACGCAGTATTTT. Translating it yields CASSYSGAPDTQYF.

This rearrangement joins TRBV10-3 to TRBJ2-7, with 11 bases lining up with TRBD1. The junction had 7 bases not matched to a gene; V was cut back by 3 bases and J by 6 bases. The CDR3 has 15 residues. Germline CDR1 is ENHRY and CDR2 is SYGVKD. The CDR3 DNA reads as TGTGCCATCAGTGAAACGGACAGGGGGCCTTCCGAGCAGTACTTC. Translating gives CAISETDRGPSEQYF.

In DNA, the CDR3 is TGTGCCAGCAGCTTGGCAGGGGCTAACTACGAGCAGTACTTC. Protein: CASSLAGANYEQYF. The V and J genes are TRBV7-6 and TRBJ2-7; possibly TRBD1 for D (6 bases). Deletions cut 3 bases from V and 3 bases from J, with 12 bases between. CDR3 length: 14 amino acids. The germline V gene encodes CDR1 SGHVS and CDR2 FNYEAQ. Full variable domain (remainder filled in from reference TRBV7-6 and TRBJ2-7): GAGVSQSPRYKVTKRGQDVALRCDPISGHVSLYWYRQALGQGPEFLTYFNYEAQQDKSGLPNDRFSAERPEGSISTLTIQRTEQRDSAMYRCASSLAGANYEQYFGPGTRLTVT.

This clone showed up just once. The gene calls are TRBV19 and TRBJ1-5; D ambiguous. Germline V lookup: CDR1 LNHDA, CDR2 SQIVND (reference sequence). The V end lost 7 bases, the J end lost 2 bases, and 15 bases lay between the germline ends. CDR3 length: 15 amino acids. The CDR3 region has the DNA TGTGCCAGTAAGTCTGAAAGTGCTGGCAATCAGCCCCAGCATTTT. As protein: CASKSESAGNQPQHF.

V gene TRBV5-1 combines with J gene TRBJ2-2, with 8 bases matching TRBD2. There are 16 residues in the CDR3. The germline V gene has CDR1 SGHRS and CDR2 YFSETQ. The trim removed 0 bases at V and 1 base at J, leaving 2 bases unmatched. The CDR3 loop is CASSLERGLNTGELFF. DNA for the CDR3: TGCGCCAGCAGCTTGGAGCGGGGGCTGAACACCGGGGAGCTGTTTTTT.

The chain carries TRBV5-4 and TRBJ2-2; D is possibly TRBD1 (6 bases). Germline CDR1 SGHNT, CDR2 YYREEE (reference sequence). V was clipped by 3 bases and J by 5 bases, with 17 bases between them. The CDR3 runs to 16 residues. CDR3 nucleotide sequence: TGTGCCAGCAGCTCAGCCGGGACAAGGGATACCGGGGAGCTGTTTTTT. Amino acids: CASSSAGTRDTGELFF.